This T cell receptor (beta chain) was documented in a study of cytomegalovirus exposure and HLA in healthy donors. This CDR3 has 16 amino acids. CDR1 is MNHEY and CDR2 is SVGAGI in the germline V gene. Trimming pared 0 bases from V and 5 bases from J, leaving 17 bases between. In regard to this clone: Its antigen is as yet unknown.

PCR used 60 Vbeta primers and 13 Jbeta primers. TCRdb keeps only in-frame clones here, not all; method: immunoSEQ multiplex PCR. The sample comprises 90,000 or so clones, over 65% of which are singletons, and approximately 16% rests with the top ten. General study results and limits: Later analysis placed DRB1 highest and HLA-C lowest in TCR association rates, which differed by HLA locus.

Sequencing used PBMCs. This chain joins TRBV6-5 and TRBJ2-7, with a possible D match to TRBD2 (6 bases). The source is a woman aged 18-35 years in good health and CMV-seropositive. CDR3 bases: TGTGCCAGCAGTTACTCGGCCCTAGCGTCAATAAACGAGCAGTACTTC. Its translation: CASSYSALASINEQYF.